Listed below are T cell receptor beta chains from one sample, sequenced in a study of shared clonotypes between healthy human individuals. Produced via immunoSEQ multiplex PCR; TCRdb's table is partial and in-frame only. The sample records 1.5 million to 1.9 million clones, approximately 98% being singletons. The sample taken for sequencing was naive CD4+ T cells sorted from blood. The receptor source for this set is a man aged 25-40 years in good health. Both conserved end residues are part of each CDR3. D genes are given only for firm matches. Size values are once, few and many counts, or a class for expanded clones, and some rows have none.

v_gene	j_gene	d_gene	abundance	CDR3nt	CDR3aa
TRBV11-3	TRBJ2-2	TRBD1	NA	TGTGCCAGCAGCGGTCTGGGACAGGGGGCCGGGGAGCTGTTTTTT	CASSGLGQGAGELFF
TRBV25-1	TRBJ2-7	TRBD2	NA	TGTGCCAGCAGTGAAAGGACTAGCGGAACCTACGAGCAGTACTTC	CASSERTSGTYEQYF
TRBV30	TRBJ2-7	NA	NA	TGTGCCTGGAGCCCTGATAGGTACGAGCAGTACTTC	CAWSPDRYEQYF
TRBV4-2	TRBJ2-3	NA	NA	TGTGCCAGCAGCCCCGAAGGGGGAACCAACACAGATACGCAGTATTTT	CASSPEGGTNTDTQYF
TRBV2	TRBJ2-5	TRBD2	NA	TGTGCCAGCAGCTCCCCGATGGGACTAACAGAGACCCAGTACTTC	CASSSPMGLTETQYF
TRBV19	TRBJ2-1	NA	NA	TGTGCCAGTAGTATAGATTCTCCCGGGGCTAGCCGAGACAATGAGCAGTTCTTC	CASSIDSPGASRDNEQFF
TRBV6-6	TRBJ2-7	TRBD2	NA	TGTGCCAGCAGACGACTAGCCGAAACTGTTTACGAGCAGTACTTC	CASRRLAETVYEQYF
TRBV2	TRBJ1-2	TRBD1	NA	TGTGCCAGCAGGGTGGACAGGGAGAACTATGGCTACACCTTC	CASRVDRENYGYTF
TRBV30	TRBJ2-1	NA	once	TGTGCCTGGATGAAGATATACTACCTGGGTGAGCAGTTCTTC	CAWMKIYYLGEQFF
TRBV5-1	TRBJ2-3	TRBD2	NA	TGCGCCAGCAGTAGCGGGAGGGATGGAGGCACAGATACGCAGTATTTT	CASSSGRDGGTDTQYF
TRBV7-9	TRBJ2-5	NA	NA	TGTGCCAGCAGCTTATTGACTCCCCTCGGGGTACAAGAGACCCAGTACTTC	CASSLLTPLGVQETQYF
TRBV29-1	TRBJ1-4	TRBD1	NA	TGCAGCGTAGCCCAGGGGGCCGCTAATGAAAAACTGTTTTTT	CSVAQGAANEKLFF